The rows below give T cell receptor beta chains drawn from one sample of a study of regulatory T cells in long-lasting Graves disease. MiXCR was run by TCRdb on the multiplex PCR reads, yielding one entry per CDR3 protein. The sample contains under 500,000 distinct CDR3 sequences, around 21% of which appear only once. The sample was peripheral blood mononuclear cells (PBMCs), taken when the disease was refractory, from a patient treated with antithyroid drugs. The receptor source for this set is a female donor with Graves disease. The CDR3 runs from the conserved cysteine through the conserved F or W. A D gene is named only where the DNA matches it firmly. Clone size is given for some rows only: seen once, a few or many times, or a class if the clone is expanded.

abundance,j_gene,d_gene,v_gene,CDR3nt,CDR3aa
many,TRBJ1-1,-,TRBV6-1,TGTGCCAGCAGGGACTATAGGGGTGCTGAAGCTTTCTTT,CASRDYRGAEAFF
few,TRBJ1-1,-,TRBV3-1,TGTGCCAGCAGCCTTGAACCCGGGAAGGATGAAGCTTTCTTT,CASSLEPGKDEAFF
-,TRBJ2-7,-,TRBV4-3,TGCGCCAGCAGCCAAGACCGGCAGCTGGGCTACGAGCAGTACTTC,CASSQDRQLGYEQYF
many,TRBJ1-2,TRBD1,TRBV30,TGTGCCTGGTACGGGGACAGTAACTATGGCTACACCTTC,CAWYGDSNYGYTF
-,TRBJ2-4,TRBD2,TRBV20-1,TGCAGTGCTAGAGACCGGGGAGGGGATGGAGCCAAAAACATTCAGTACTTC,CSARDRGGDGAKNIQYF
many,TRBJ2-5,TRBD2,TRBV6-2/TRBV6-3,TGTGCCAGCAGTTATTCGGGGGGACTTCAAGAGACCCAGTACTTC,CASSYSGGLQETQYF
many,TRBJ2-7,-,TRBV7-9,TGTGCCAGCAGCACTCAGCTTGGACTCTACGAGCAGTACTTC,CASSTQLGLYEQYF
-,TRBJ1-4,-,TRBV19,TGTGCCAGTAGTACGGCTGCAACTAATGAAAAACTGTTTTTT,CASSTAATNEKLFF
few,TRBJ2-2,TRBD1,TRBV7-8,TGTGCCAGCAGCTTAGCGAAGGGAGATAGGGGACAGGGAAACACCGGGGAGCTGTTTTTT,CASSLAKGDRGQGNTGELFF
many,TRBJ2-5,TRBD1,TRBV29-1,TGCAGCGTTGAGGGCGGACAGGGGGCCCAAGAGACCCAGTACTTC,CSVEGGQGAQETQYF
many,TRBJ1-1,-,TRBV7-9,TGTGCCAGCAGCCCTCACGACACTGAAGCTTTCTTT,CASSPHDTEAFF
few,TRBJ1-1,TRBD1,TRBV27,TGTGCCAGCAGTTTATCGATGGGGGACAGGGGAACAGGAACTGAAGCTTTCTTT,CASSLSMGDRGTGTEAFF
-,TRBJ1-5,-,TRBV20-1,TGCAGTGCTAGCACACGGACAGTTAGCAATCAGCCCCAGCATTTT,CSASTRTVSNQPQHF